This paragraph covers one TCR beta chain sequence. Its specificity is unknown. The sample originates from a study of siplizumab effects on memory and regulatory T cells. Study outcomes and limitations: Researchers could not give a naive or memory phenotype to roughly 75-96% of proliferating CD4+ or CD8+ clones.

Using immunoSEQ multiplex PCR, the repertoire was profiled, and TCRdb retains in-frame clones only, with some absent. The sample lists tens of thousands of clones, roughly 97% occurring once. This clonotype was sampled from a human donor in good health. Input material: naive CD4+ T cells sorted from blood.

DNA for the CDR3: TGTGCCAGCAGCTTGGGGCGAAACACCATATATTTT. Protein: CASSLGRNTIYF. The chain links TRBV5-6 to TRBJ1-3; D gene uncertain. Germline V CDR1 and CDR2: SGHDT, YYEEEE. V dropped 0 bases and J dropped 5 bases, with 3 bases sitting between them. The CDR3 covers 12 residues.